This T cell receptor (beta chain) was sequenced during a study of ipilimumab plus nivolumab after autologous stem cell transplantation. Study context: DLBCL patients had primary refractory or relapsed disease. Study-level results: The authors say TCR, Treg and microbiome findings warrant further study.

The assay was immunoSEQ multiplex PCR, and TCRdb's table has in-frame clones only and misses some. The table shows over 80,000 clones, with approximately 83% occurring only once. A remark on this clone: Antigen: not known.

Ipilimumab, 1 mg/kg, started 14 to 28 days after autologous transplant. Sequenced here: PBMCs, sampled in a trial of ipilimumab plus nivolumab as post-transplant consolidation. The sequence came from a male donor with diffuse large B-cell lymphoma.

CDR3 sequence: CASSRQSTNTGELFF. CDR3 coding DNA: TGTGCCAGCAGCCGCCAGAGCACGAACACCGGGGAGCTGTTTTTT. The V and J genes are TRBV7-2 and TRBJ2-2; D is unclear. Germline V gene lookup returns CDR1 SGHTA and CDR2 FQGNSA. This CDR3 region has 15 residues. Trimming took 5 bases from V and 0 from J, leaving 10 bases between them.